The rows below give T cell receptor beta chains drawn from one sample of a study of blood T cell repertoires in COVID-19. Produced via immunoSEQ multiplex PCR; TCRdb's table is partial and in-frame only. The sample consists of about 130,000 clones, 84% of them appearing once. What was sequenced was peripheral blood. The receptors were sampled from a human donor in a cohort sampled during active COVID-19. CDR3s include the opening cysteine and the closing phenylalanine or tryptophan. The order of the fields is CDR3 protein, CDR3 DNA, J gene, D gene, clone size, V gene. The D gene is left open where the match is weak. The size entry is marked missing in some rows and otherwise reads once, few, many or a size class.

CASSLGRGATGELFF | TGTGCCAGCAGCTTAGGCAGGGGGGCCACCGGGGAGCTGTTTTTT | TRBJ2-2 | NA | NA | TRBV7-2
CSVKTGPNTGELFF | TGCAGCGTAAAGACAGGACCTAACACCGGGGAGCTGTTTTTT | TRBJ2-2 | NA | once | TRBV29-1
CAIPTSGRGNEQFF | TGTGCCATTCCGACTAGCGGGAGGGGAAATGAGCAGTTCTTC | TRBJ2-1 | TRBD2 | NA | TRBV5-3
CASSTGPISYEQYF | TGTGCCAGCAGCACGGGTCCGATCTCCTACGAGCAGTACTTC | TRBJ2-7 | NA | NA | TRBV21-1
CASSPQTGDNSPLHF | TGTGCCAGCAGCCCTCAGACAGGGGACAATTCACCCCTCCACTTT | TRBJ1-6 | TRBD1 | few | TRBV7-2
CASSKTGNNQPQHF | TGTGCCAGCAGTAAAACAGGGAACAATCAGCCCCAGCATTTT | TRBJ1-5 | NA | once | TRBV27
CASSLGLAGGLETQYF | TGTGCCAGCAGCTTAGGGCTAGCGGGGGGATTAGAGACCCAGTACTTC | TRBJ2-5 | TRBD2 | NA | TRBV7-2
CASSLQGIYEQYF | TGTGCCAGCAGCTTACAGGGTATCTACGAGCAGTACTTC | TRBJ2-7 | NA | NA | TRBV5-4
CASSVVPFPRTGELFF | TGTGCCAGCAGCGTGGTGCCCTTCCCGCGCACCGGGGAGCTGTTTTTT | TRBJ2-2 | NA | NA | TRBV9
CASSRLMGESNEQFF | TGTGCCAGCAGCCGCTTGATGGGAGAATCCAATGAGCAGTTCTTC | TRBJ2-1 | NA | NA | TRBV7-3
CASSYSMGAANYGYTF | TGTGCCAGCAGTTACTCTATGGGGGCAGCTAACTATGGCTACACCTTC | TRBJ1-2 | NA | NA | TRBV6-6
CASKRGGTGANVLTF | TGTGCCAGCAAGAGAGGGGGAACTGGGGCCAACGTCCTGACTTTC | TRBJ2-6 | NA | NA | TRBV6-5
CASSPRDRVDYGYTF | TGTGCCAGCTCACCACGGGACAGGGTTGATTATGGCTACACCTTC | TRBJ1-2 | TRBD1 | NA | TRBV18
CASSRDGGGYTF | TGTGCCAGCAGCCGGGACGGAGGGGGCTACACCTTC | TRBJ1-2 | NA | few | TRBV5-6
CASRRDLSSYNEQFF | TGTGCCAGCAGAAGGGACTTAAGCTCCTACAATGAGCAGTTCTTC | TRBJ2-1 | NA | NA | TRBV7-2
CASRQTGGDQPQHF | TGCGCCAGCAGACAGACAGGCGGTGATCAGCCCCAGCATTTT | TRBJ1-5 | NA | NA | TRBV5-1
CASSPQGTSTDTQYF | TGTGCCAGCAGCCCACAGGGAACGAGCACAGATACGCAGTATTTT | TRBJ2-3 | NA | NA | TRBV7-9
CSVDSVRETQYF | TGCAGCGTTGATTCGGTGCGGGAGACCCAGTACTTC | TRBJ2-5 | NA | NA | TRBV29-1
CASSPRSTGTGGYEQYF | TGTGCCAGCAGCCCTCGTTCCACCGGGACAGGGGGGTACGAGCAGTACTTC | TRBJ2-7 | TRBD1 | NA | TRBV7-2
CSVATGGDTQYF | TGCAGCGTTGCCACAGGGGGAGATACGCAGTATTTT | TRBJ2-3 | TRBD1 | NA | TRBV29-1
CASSFASTGELFF | TGCGCCAGCAGCTTCGCGAGCACCGGGGAGCTGTTTTTT | TRBJ2-2 | NA | NA | TRBV5-1
CASRPGAAGSGELFF | TGTGCCAGCAGACCAGGGGCAGCGGGGTCCGGGGAGCTGTTTTTT | TRBJ2-2 | NA | NA | TRBV6-5
CASSSDRGTYGYTF | TGTGCCAGCAGCTCGGACAGGGGAACCTATGGCTACACCTTC | TRBJ1-2 | TRBD1 | NA | TRBV13
CASSWGTSGRSVNEQFF | TGTGCCAGCAGCTGGGGGACTAGCGGGAGGTCCGTCAATGAGCAGTTCTTC | TRBJ2-1 | TRBD2 | NA | TRBV7-9
CASSSGTGGGYTF | TGCGCCAGCAGCTCCGGGACCGGGGGGGGCTACACCTTC | TRBJ1-2 | NA | NA | TRBV5-1
CASSPGQASTDTQYF | TGTGCCAGCTCTCCAGGACAGGCCTCAACAGATACGCAGTATTTT | TRBJ2-3 | TRBD1 | NA | TRBV18
CASSEARGVGEKLFF | TGTGCCAGCAGTGAAGCGCGGGGAGTTGGGGAAAAACTGTTTTTT | TRBJ1-4 | NA | NA | TRBV6-1
CASSLRQGNTEAFF | TGTGCCAGCAGTTTAAGGCAGGGGAACACTGAAGCTTTCTTT | TRBJ1-1 | NA | NA | TRBV27
CASSIRGRGSLYGYTF | TGTGCCAGTAGTATCCGGGGCAGGGGATCCCTCTATGGCTACACCTTC | TRBJ1-2 | NA | NA | TRBV19
CASSQDWRTSGPVSSTDTQYF | TGCGCCAGCAGCCAAGATTGGAGGACTAGCGGACCAGTCTCTAGCACAGATACGCAGTATTTT | TRBJ2-3 | TRBD2 | NA | TRBV4-3
CASSTDRAGSYEQYF | TGTGCCAGCAGCACAGACAGGGCGGGCTCCTACGAGCAGTACTTC | TRBJ2-7 | TRBD1 | few | TRBV6-4
CASSQSQGRTEAFF | TGTGCCAGCAGCCAGTCCCAGGGTCGCACTGAAGCTTTCTTT | TRBJ1-1 | NA | NA | TRBV3-1/TRBV3-2
CASSLTGVVDTEAFF | TGCGCCAGCAGCCTGACAGGGGTGGTTGACACTGAAGCTTTCTTT | TRBJ1-1 | TRBD1 | NA | TRBV5-1
CASSVDTGSNEKLFF | TGTGCCAGCAGCGTAGACACAGGGTCAAATGAAAAACTGTTTTTT | TRBJ1-4 | NA | NA | TRBV9
CSVQRNTEAFF | TGCAGTGTACAGAGAAACACTGAAGCTTTCTTT | TRBJ1-1 | NA | NA | TRBV20-1
CAWSGDKKNTEAFF | TGTGCCTGGAGCGGGGACAAGAAGAACACTGAAGCTTTCTTT | TRBJ1-1 | NA | once | TRBV30
CASSHLIAASPEQFF | TGTGCCAGCAGCCACTTGATAGCGGCTAGTCCTGAGCAGTTCTTC | TRBJ2-1 | NA | NA | TRBV3-1/TRBV3-2
CASSPRGETQYF | TGTGCCAGCAGCCCGCGGGGAGAGACCCAGTACTTC | TRBJ2-5 | NA | NA | TRBV11-3
CASSQGLADYNEQFF | TGTGCCAGCAGCCAAGGGCTAGCGGACTACAATGAGCAGTTCTTC | TRBJ2-1 | TRBD2 | NA | TRBV4-2
CASSFRITGLAIF | TGTGCCAGCAGTTTTAGGATAACGGGACTAGCTATCTTC | TRBJ2-1 | TRBD2 | NA | TRBV12-3/TRBV12-4
CASSPNNQPQHF | TGCGCCAGCAGCCCAAACAATCAGCCCCAGCATTTT | TRBJ1-5 | NA | NA | TRBV5-1
CASSLTPNDNSPLHF | TGTGCCAGCAGCCTTACACCAAATGATAATTCACCCCTCCACTTT | TRBJ1-6 | NA | NA | TRBV9
CSVGQGAYEQFF | TGCAGCGTTGGACAGGGGGCCTATGAGCAGTTCTTC | TRBJ2-1 | TRBD1 | NA | TRBV29-1
CASSIGTSGLYNEQFF | TGTGCCAGTAGTATCGGGACTAGCGGGCTCTACAATGAGCAGTTCTTC | TRBJ2-1 | TRBD2 | NA | TRBV19
CASSQDSYNSPLHF | TGTGCCAGCAGCCAAGACAGCTATAATTCACCCCTCCACTTT | TRBJ1-6 | NA | once | TRBV4-2